This TCR beta chain was documented in a study of blood T cell repertoires in COVID-19. Study at large: PBMCs, B-cell-depleted T cells, or T cells were the source of the cDNA or gDNA that made up the material.

Germline V gives CDR1 MNHEY, CDR2 SVGEGT. The CDR3 length is 13 residues. V trimming: 5 bases; J trimming: 7 bases; junction bases outside the gene matches: 4. The assay was immunoSEQ multiplex PCR, and TCRdb's table has in-frame clones only and misses some. The data hold fewer than 70,000 clones, with over 75% observed a single time. The V and J genes are TRBV6-2 or TRBV6-3 and TRBJ1-5, with TRBD1 matching over 8 bases. Material for sequencing was peripheral blood. This sequence originates from a man over 45 with acute or convalescent COVID-19. The CDR3 DNA is TGTGCCAGCAGTGACAGGGGTCGGCAGCCCCAGCATTTT. This encodes CASSDRGRQPQHF.